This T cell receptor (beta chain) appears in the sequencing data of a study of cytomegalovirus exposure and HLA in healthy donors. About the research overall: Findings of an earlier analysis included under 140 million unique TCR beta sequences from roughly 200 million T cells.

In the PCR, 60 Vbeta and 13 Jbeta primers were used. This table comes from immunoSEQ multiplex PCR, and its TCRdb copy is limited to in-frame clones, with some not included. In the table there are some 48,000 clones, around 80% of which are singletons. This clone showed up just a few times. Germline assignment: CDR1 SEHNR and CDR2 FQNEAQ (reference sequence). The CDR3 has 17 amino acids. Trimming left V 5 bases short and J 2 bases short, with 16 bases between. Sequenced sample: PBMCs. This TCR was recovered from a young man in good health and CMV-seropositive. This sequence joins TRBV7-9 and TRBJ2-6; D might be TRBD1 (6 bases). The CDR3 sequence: CASSPTGIVAGANVLTF. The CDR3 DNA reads TGTGCCAGCAGCCCCACAGGGATAGTAGCTGGGGCCAACGTCCTGACTTTC.